Listed below are T cell receptor beta chains from one sample, sequenced in a study of shared clonotypes between healthy human individuals. Clones were read by immunoSEQ multiplex PCR, and TCRdb kept only the in-frame ones, dropping some. Of approximately 2.5 million clones in the sample, approximately 94% were seen once. The sample comprised naive CD4+ T cells from PBMCs. Receptor source: a young man in good health. Some clones in this sample may be carry-over from other donors' samples. CDR3s include the opening cysteine and the closing phenylalanine or tryptophan.

v_gene | CDR3aa
TRBV28 | CASSLGTYGYTF
TRBV2 | CASSERRDSYNEQFF
TRBV28 | CASTPGGMRTEAFF
TRBV28 | CASSLSFRAGVPSNQPQHF
TRBV28 | CASSFSGLGNTIYF
TRBV10-1 | CASSESRGQGNIQYF
TRBV6-5 | CASSYSGGAGYGYTF
TRBV30 | CAWSRNRNTEAFF
TRBV7-9 | CASSSSSRNSGANVLTF
TRBV5-1 | CASSLVGLATDTQYF
TRBV28 | CASSPGPSYEQYF
TRBV11-2 | CASSLALANYEQYF
TRBV2 | CASKTGGGTEAFF
TRBV6-5 | CASNPSSRGREKLFF
TRBV25-1 | CASSEPLSTGDGTGELFF
TRBV29-1 | CSVGGADTGETQYF
TRBV29-1 | CSAKMGLEQYF
TRBV20-1 | CGRAYTEAFF
TRBV28 | CASSLRVNEQFF
TRBV28 | CASSPPTSGRAGEQFF
TRBV28 | CASSFDRENGYTF
TRBV6-5 | CASSIDHSNEKLFF
TRBV5-1 | CASSPVGQGWTEAFF
TRBV11-3 | CASSPRTGELFF
TRBV28 | CASSSQGRPYF
TRBV5-1 | CASSTQGGSGNTIYF
TRBV21-1 | CASSSRLAGAYNEQFF
TRBV7-2 | CASSLGAPPLHF
TRBV20-1 | CSALSYNEQFF
TRBV28 | CASLRGNTEAFF
TRBV30 | CAWSPLSHRANQPQHF
TRBV28 | CASSYGAGGSSYEQYF
TRBV7-9 | CASSTSTGPSYEQYF
TRBV7-6 | CASSLLSVGSSYNEQFF
TRBV27 | CAARKAGGPAEQYF
TRBV28 | CASRGPSQPQHF
TRBV7-9 | CASSARAEAFF
TRBV7-9 | CASSLSRAVSSYNEQFF
TRBV27 | CASSPVSGGETQYF
TRBV11-2 | CASSLVSDRAGTQYF
TRBV6-6 | CASSYPGAYEQYF
TRBV12-2 | CASRFSGRATNEQFF
TRBV7-2 | CASSPSRGNTEAFF
TRBV5-5 | CASSLQGSNQPQHF
TRBV18 | CASSPPDPVSGLEQFF